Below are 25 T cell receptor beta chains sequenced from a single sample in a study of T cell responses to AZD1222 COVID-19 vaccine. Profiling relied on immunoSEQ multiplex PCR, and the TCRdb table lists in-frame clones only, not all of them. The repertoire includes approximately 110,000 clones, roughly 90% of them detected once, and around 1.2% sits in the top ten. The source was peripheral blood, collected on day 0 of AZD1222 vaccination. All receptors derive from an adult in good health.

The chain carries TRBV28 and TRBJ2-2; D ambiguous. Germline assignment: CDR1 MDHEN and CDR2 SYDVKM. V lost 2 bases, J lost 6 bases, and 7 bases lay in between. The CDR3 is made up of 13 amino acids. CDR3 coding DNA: TGTGCCAGCAGTTTAGGTCGCTCCGGGGAGCTGTTTTTT. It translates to CASSLGRSGELFF.

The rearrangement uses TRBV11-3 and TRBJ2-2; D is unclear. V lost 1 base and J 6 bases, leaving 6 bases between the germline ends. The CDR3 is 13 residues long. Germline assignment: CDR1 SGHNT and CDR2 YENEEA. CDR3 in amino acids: CASSLGWAGELFF. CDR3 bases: TGTGCCAGCAGCTTAGGGTGGGCCGGGGAGCTGTTTTTT. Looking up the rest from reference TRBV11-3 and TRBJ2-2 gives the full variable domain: EAGVVQSPRYKIIEKKQPVAFWCNPISGHNTLYWYLQNLGQGPELLIRYENEEAVDDSQLPKDRFSAERLKGVDSTLKIQPAELGDSAVYLCASSLGWAGELFFGEGSRLTVL.

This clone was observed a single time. CDR3 nucleotide sequence: TGTGCCAGCTCACCGCGGGCAGGGAAGGGTACTGAAGCTTTCTTT. Its translation: CASSPRAGKGTEAFF. J is TRBJ1-1 and V is TRBV18, with D tentatively TRBD1 (5 bases). Germline lookup yields CDR1 KGHSH and CDR2 LQKENI. V was cut by 3 bases and J by 5 bases, with 16 bases left in between. The CDR3 sequence is 15 residues long.

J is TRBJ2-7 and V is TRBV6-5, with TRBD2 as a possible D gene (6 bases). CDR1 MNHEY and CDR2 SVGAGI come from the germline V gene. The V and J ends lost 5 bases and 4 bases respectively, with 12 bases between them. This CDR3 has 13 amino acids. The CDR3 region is CASSLGGYYEQYF. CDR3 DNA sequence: TGTGCCAGCAGTCTGGGAGGCTATTACGAGCAGTACTTC.

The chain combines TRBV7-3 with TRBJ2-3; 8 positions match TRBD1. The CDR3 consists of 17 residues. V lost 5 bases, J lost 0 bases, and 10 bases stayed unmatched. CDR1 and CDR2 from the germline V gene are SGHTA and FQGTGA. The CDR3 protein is CASSRGQGITSTDTQYF. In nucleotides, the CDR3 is TGTGCCAGCAGCCGCGGACAGGGCATTACTAGCACAGATACGCAGTATTTT.

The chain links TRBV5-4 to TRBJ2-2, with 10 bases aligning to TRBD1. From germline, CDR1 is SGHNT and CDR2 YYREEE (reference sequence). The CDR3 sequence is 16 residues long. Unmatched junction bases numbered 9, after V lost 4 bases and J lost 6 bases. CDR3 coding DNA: TGTGCCAGCAGCCTGTCGGGACAGGGGTTTTCCGGGGAGCTGTTTTTT. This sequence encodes CASSLSGQGFSGELFF.

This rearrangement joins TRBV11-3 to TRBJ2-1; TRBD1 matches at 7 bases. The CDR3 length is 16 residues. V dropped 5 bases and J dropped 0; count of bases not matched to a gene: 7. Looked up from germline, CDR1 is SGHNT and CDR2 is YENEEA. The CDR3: CASSPATGVSYNEQFF. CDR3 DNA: TGTGCCAGCAGCCCCGCTACAGGGGTCTCCTACAATGAGCAGTTCTTC.

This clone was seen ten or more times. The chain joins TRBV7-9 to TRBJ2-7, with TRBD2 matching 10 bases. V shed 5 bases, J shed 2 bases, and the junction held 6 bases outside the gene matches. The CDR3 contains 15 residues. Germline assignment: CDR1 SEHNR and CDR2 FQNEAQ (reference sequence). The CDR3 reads CASSRVAGGPYEQYF. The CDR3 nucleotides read TGTGCCAGCAGCCGAGTAGCGGGGGGCCCCTACGAGCAGTACTTC. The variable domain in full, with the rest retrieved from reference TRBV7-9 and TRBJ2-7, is DTGVSQNPRHKITKRGQNVTFRCDPISEHNRLYWYRQTLGQGPEFLTYFQNEAQLEKSRLLSDRFSAERPKGSFSTLEIQRTEQGDSAMYLCASSRVAGGPYEQYFGPGTRLTVT.

The CDR3 region has the DNA TGTGCCAGCAATCCCCGGACAGGGGGAGTCGACGAGCAGTACTTC. Its translation: CASNPRTGGVDEQYF. The chain employs TRBV6-4 and TRBJ2-7; 10 nucleotides align to TRBD1. The CDR3 has 15 amino acids. Germline loops: CDR1 MRHNA, CDR2 SNTAGT. J lost 5 bases, V lost 7 bases, and 11 bases had no gene match.

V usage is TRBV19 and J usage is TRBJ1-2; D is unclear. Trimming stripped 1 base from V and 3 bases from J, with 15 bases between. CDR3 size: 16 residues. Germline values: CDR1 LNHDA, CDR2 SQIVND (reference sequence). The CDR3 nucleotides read TGTGCCAGTAGTATAGCTTATGGGCAGAACTACTATGGCTACACCTTC. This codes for CASSIAYGQNYYGYTF.

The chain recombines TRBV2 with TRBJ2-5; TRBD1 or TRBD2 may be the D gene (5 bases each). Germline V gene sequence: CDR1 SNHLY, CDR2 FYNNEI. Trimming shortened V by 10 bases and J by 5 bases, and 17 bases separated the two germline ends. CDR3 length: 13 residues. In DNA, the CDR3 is TGTGCCATGGCTGAGGGGTTCGGGGAGACCCAGTACTTC. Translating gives CAMAEGFGETQYF.

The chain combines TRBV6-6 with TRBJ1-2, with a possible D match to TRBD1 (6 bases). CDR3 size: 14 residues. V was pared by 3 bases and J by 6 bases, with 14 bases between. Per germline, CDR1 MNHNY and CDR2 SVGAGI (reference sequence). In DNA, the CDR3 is TGTGCCAGCAGTTATCAAGACAGGAGCAATGGCTACACCTTC. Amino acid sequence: CASSYQDRSNGYTF.

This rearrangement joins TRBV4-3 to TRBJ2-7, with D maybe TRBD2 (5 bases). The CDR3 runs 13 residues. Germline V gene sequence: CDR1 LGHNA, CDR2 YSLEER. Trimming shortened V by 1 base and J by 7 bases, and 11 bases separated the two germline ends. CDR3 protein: CASSQANSGEQYF. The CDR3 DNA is TGCGCCAGCAGCCAAGCAAACAGCGGAGAGCAGTACTTC.

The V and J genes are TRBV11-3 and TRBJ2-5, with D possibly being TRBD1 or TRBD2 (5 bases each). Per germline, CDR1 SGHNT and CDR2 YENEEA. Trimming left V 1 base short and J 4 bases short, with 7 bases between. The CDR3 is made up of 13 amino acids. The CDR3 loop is CASSLAGGETQYF. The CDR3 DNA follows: TGTGCCAGCAGCTTAGCTGGGGGAGAGACCCAGTACTTC. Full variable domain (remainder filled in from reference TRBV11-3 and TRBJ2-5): EAGVVQSPRYKIIEKKQPVAFWCNPISGHNTLYWYLQNLGQGPELLIRYENEEAVDDSQLPKDRFSAERLKGVDSTLKIQPAELGDSAVYLCASSLAGGETQYFGPGTRLLVL.

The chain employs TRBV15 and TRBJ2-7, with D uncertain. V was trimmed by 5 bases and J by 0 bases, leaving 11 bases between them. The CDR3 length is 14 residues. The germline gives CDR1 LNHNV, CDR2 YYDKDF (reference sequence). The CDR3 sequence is CATSRRQDSYEQYF. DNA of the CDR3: TGTGCCACCAGCCGGAGACAAGACTCCTACGAGCAGTACTTC. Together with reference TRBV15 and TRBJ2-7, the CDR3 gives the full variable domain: DAMVIQNPRYQVTQFGKPVTLSCSQTLNHNVMYWYQQKSSQAPKLLFHYYDKDFNNEADTPDNFQSRRPNTSFCFLDIRSPGLGDTAMYLCATSRRQDSYEQYFGPGTRLTVT.

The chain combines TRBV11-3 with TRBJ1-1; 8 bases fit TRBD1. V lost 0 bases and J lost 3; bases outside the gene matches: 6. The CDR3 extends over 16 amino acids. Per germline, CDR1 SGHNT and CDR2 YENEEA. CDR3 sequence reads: CASSLDSWTGYTEAFF. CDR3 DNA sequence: TGTGCCAGCAGCTTAGATTCGTGGACAGGGTACACTGAAGCTTTCTTT. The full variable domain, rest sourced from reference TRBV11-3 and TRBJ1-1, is EAGVVQSPRYKIIEKKQPVAFWCNPISGHNTLYWYLQNLGQGPELLIRYENEEAVDDSQLPKDRFSAERLKGVDSTLKIQPAELGDSAVYLCASSLDSWTGYTEAFFGQGTRLTVV.

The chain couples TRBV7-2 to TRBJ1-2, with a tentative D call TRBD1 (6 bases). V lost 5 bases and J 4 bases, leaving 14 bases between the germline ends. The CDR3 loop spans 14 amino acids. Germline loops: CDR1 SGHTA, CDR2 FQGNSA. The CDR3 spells CASSPSRGGYGYTF. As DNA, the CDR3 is TGTGCCAGCAGCCCGAGTAGGGGGGGCTATGGCTACACCTTC.

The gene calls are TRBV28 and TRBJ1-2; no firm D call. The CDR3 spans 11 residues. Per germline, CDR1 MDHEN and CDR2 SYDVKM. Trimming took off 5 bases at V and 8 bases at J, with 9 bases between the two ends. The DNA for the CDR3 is TGTGCCAGCAGTACCCGGGCCGGCTACACCTTC. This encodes CASSTRAGYTF.

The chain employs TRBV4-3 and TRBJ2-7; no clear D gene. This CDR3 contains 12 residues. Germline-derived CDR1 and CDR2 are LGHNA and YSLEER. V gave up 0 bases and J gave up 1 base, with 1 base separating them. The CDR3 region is CASSQDSYEQYF. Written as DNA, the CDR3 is TGCGCCAGCAGCCAAGATTCCTACGAGCAGTACTTC.

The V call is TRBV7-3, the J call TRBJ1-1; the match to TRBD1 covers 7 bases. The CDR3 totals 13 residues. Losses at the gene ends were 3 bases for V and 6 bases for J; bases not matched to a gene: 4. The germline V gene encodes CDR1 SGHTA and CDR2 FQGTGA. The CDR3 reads CASSFTGAAEAFF. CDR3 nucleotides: TGTGCCAGCAGCTTCACAGGGGCGGCTGAAGCTTTCTTT.

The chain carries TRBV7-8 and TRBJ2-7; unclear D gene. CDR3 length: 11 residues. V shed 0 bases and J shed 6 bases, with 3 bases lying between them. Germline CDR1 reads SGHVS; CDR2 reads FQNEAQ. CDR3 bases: TGTGCCAGCAGCTTAGCGACCGAGCAGTACTTC. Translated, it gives CASSLATEQYF.

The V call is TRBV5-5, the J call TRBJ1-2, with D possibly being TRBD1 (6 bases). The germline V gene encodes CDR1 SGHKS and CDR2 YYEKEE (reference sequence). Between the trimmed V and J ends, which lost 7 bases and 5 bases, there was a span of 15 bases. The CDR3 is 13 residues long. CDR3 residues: CASGGTQEYGYTF. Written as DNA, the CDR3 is TGTGCCAGCGGGGGGACACAAGAGTATGGCTACACCTTC.

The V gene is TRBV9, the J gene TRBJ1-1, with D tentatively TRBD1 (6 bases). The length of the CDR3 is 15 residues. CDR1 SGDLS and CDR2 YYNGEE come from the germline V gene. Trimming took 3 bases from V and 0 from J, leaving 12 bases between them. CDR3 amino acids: CASSARTALNTEAFF. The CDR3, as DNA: TGTGCCAGCAGCGCTAGGACAGCCTTGAACACTGAAGCTTTCTTT.

The CDR3 spells CASSIGAGRVQETQYF. The CDR3 DNA is TGTGCCAGTAGTATTGGTGCGGGGAGAGTTCAAGAGACCCAGTACTTC. The chain couples TRBV19 to TRBJ2-5; perhaps TRBD2 as D (6 bases). The germline gives CDR1 LNHDA, CDR2 SQIVND (reference sequence). The V end was cut by 3 bases, the J end by 2 bases, with 16 bases between. This CDR3 comprises 16 residues.

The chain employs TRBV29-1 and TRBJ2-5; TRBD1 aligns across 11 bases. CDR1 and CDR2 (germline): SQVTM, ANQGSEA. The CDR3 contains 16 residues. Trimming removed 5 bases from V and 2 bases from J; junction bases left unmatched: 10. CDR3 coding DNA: TGCAGCGTTCAAAAGGCTAGGGACAGGGGGCAAGAGACCCAGTACTTC. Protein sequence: CSVQKARDRGQETQYF.